These 2 T cell receptor beta chains came from one sample sequenced in a study of T-cell memory formation after mild COVID-19. TCRdb used MiXCR to reprocess the 5' RACE reads, holding one entry per CDR3 protein. The sample contains fewer than 50,000 distinct CDR3 sequences, roughly 6.6% of which appear only once. The sequenced sample was PBMCs or a T cell subset sorted from them (not recorded which). The origin of the receptors is an adult who had mild COVID-19 (a few samples of this study predate the infection). Cell type and time point are not known.

This clonotype was picked up a small number of times. The V call is TRBV5-1, the J call TRBJ1-2; no clear D gene. The ends were cut back, 0 bases at V and 4 bases at J, with 7 bases in the middle. Germline V gives CDR1 SGHRS, CDR2 YFSETQ. The CDR3 has 13 amino acids. This chain's CDR3 is CASSLGEAYGYTF. In DNA form, the CDR3 reads TGCGCCAGCAGCTTGGGTGAAGCCTATGGCTACACCTTC.

In its sample, this clonotype was seen many times. The rearrangement uses TRBV7-9 and TRBJ2-5, with 9 bases that match TRBD1. Germline assignment: CDR1 SEHNR and CDR2 FQNEAQ (reference sequence). V lost 5 bases to trimming and J lost 1 base; unmatched junction nucleotides: 8. This CDR3 has 16 residues. For the CDR3, the DNA is TGTGCCAGCAGCCCCGACAGGGGGAGGTTCCAAGAGACCCAGTACTTC. It encodes CASSPDRGRFQETQYF.